One sample yielded the 3 T cell receptor beta chains listed below, sequenced in a study of cytomegalovirus exposure and HLA in healthy donors. Data came from immunoSEQ multiplex PCR; TCRdb stores just in-frame clones and leaves some out. The sample shows about 140,000 clones, roughly four fifths of them seen only once. Sequenced material: PBMCs. The receptors here all came from a woman aged 30 to 39 in good health and CMV-seronegative.

V usage is TRBV6-5 and J usage is TRBJ1-6, with 7 bases matching TRBD1. J gave up 5 bases and V 0 bases, and 4 bases lay outside the gene matches. This CDR3 contains 16 residues. Per the germline V gene, CDR1 is MNHEY and CDR2 is SVGAGI. CDR3 DNA sequence: TGTGCCAGCAGTTACTCGATAACAGGGGATAATTCACCCCTCCACTTT. It specifies CASSYSITGDNSPLHF.

The CDR3 nucleotides read TGCAGTGCACCTCGGCGGGGAAAACTGTTTTTT. This codes for CSAPRRGKLFF. The chain is built from TRBV20-1 and TRBJ1-4; D gene ambiguous. The CDR3 spans 11 residues. Germline CDR1 reads DFQATT; CDR2 reads SNEGSKA (reference sequence). Trimming cost V 6 bases and J 10 bases, with 12 bases left between them.

This clone is a singleton in its sample. The rearrangement uses TRBV6-1 and TRBJ1-2; D is ambiguous. Germline V CDR1 and CDR2: MNHNS, SASEGT. The CDR3 is 14 amino acids. V dropped 2 bases and J dropped 6 bases, with 13 bases sitting between them. The CDR3 protein is CASSEFLGEDGYTF. The CDR3 coding sequence is TGTGCCAGCAGTGAATTTCTCGGGGAAGATGGCTACACCTTC.